The clone carrying this T cell receptor beta chain came up once. An end of the junction differs from the germline gene, which may be a read error. The source of the sample is a study of tumor-infiltrating lymphocytes in primary liver carcinoma. Co-extraction yielded RNA and DNA from around 20-30 mg of unsorted bulk tissue. Looked up from germline, CDR1 is MGHRA and CDR2 is YSYEKL. The CDR3 sequence is 15 residues long. TCR beta cDNA was prepared out of about 530 ng total RNA by means of a constant-region primer. Investigators got TCR beta libraries out of three nested multiplex PCR rounds, done with slightly modified ARM-PCR. TRBV1-TRBV30 forward primers and a C-beta reverse primer were used in the first two PCR rounds, which each ran for approximately 11 cycles. From the multiplex PCR reads, TCRdb called clonotypes with MiXCR, one entry per CDR3 protein. The repertoire holds 40,000 to 55,000 distinct CDR3 sequences, just over 70% seen once, with just under 30% in the top ten.

The sequenced sample was liver tumor tissue from sampling region 5. Subset defined: tumor region T5, tumor centre. This receptor was identified in a man aged 40-49 years with primary liver carcinoma and hepatitis B virus infection. The rearrangement uses TRBV4-1 and TRBJ1-1; D is ambiguous. The CDR3 DNA is TGCGCCAACAGCCTAGTGCTAACAGTGGAAATGGAAGCTTTCTTT. It translates to CANSLVLTVEMEAFF.